The source of this T cell receptor (beta chain) is a study of human T cells and chemical hapten exposure. Findings and caveats of the study: It was expanded TCRs that formed significantly more large CDR3 similarity clusters than controls did.

Comment on this clonotype: The antigen is undetermined.

Library preparation tagged each individual cDNA molecule with a unique molecular identifier. TCRdb ran MiXCR on the RACE reads and lists one entry per CDR3 protein. The sample lists tens of thousands of distinct CDR3 sequences, just under 10% occurring once. Time point of the sample: patch test 2, 6 weeks after DPC sensitization. Treatment defined: therapeutic diphenylcyclopropenone sensitization with weekly scalp DPC. Blood collection happened ahead of applying each patch test. Extraction yielded total RNA from whole blood (unfractionated). This CDR3 is built from 15 residues. Unmatched junction bases numbered 7, after V lost 4 bases and J lost 4 bases. Germline V CDR1 and CDR2: MNHNS, SASEGT.

Source: whole blood, taken in connection with sensitization to the hapten diphenylcyclopropenone (DPC). The chain links TRBV6-1 to TRBJ1-2; 9 positions match TRBD1. The receptor's source is a woman between 50 and 59 years old with alopecia areata. Some clones in this sample may be carry-over from other donors' samples. The CDR3 DNA sequence: TGTGCCAGCAGTGCAGGGACAGGGCGGACCTATGGCTACACCTTC. It encodes CASSAGTGRTYGYTF.